This TCR beta chain came from a study of blood T cell repertoires in COVID-19. The overall study: Nucleic acid was either cDNA or gDNA, and it came from T cells, B-cell-depleted T cells, or PBMCs.

Clones were read by immunoSEQ multiplex PCR, and TCRdb kept only the in-frame ones, dropping some. The sample has fewer than 200,000 clones, approximately 80% seen once; the top ten hold roughly 7.5%. This CDR3 contains 12 residues. V was cut by 3 bases and J by 13 bases, with 15 bases left in between. The chain employs TRBV12-3 or TRBV12-4 and TRBJ1-2; D is unclear. Sequencing input: peripheral blood. The TCR was taken from a man in his 60s with acute or convalescent COVID-19. CDR3 nucleotide sequence: TGTGCCAGCAGTTTTAACGGGAGGGTTAGCACCTTC. Its protein is CASSFNGRVSTF.